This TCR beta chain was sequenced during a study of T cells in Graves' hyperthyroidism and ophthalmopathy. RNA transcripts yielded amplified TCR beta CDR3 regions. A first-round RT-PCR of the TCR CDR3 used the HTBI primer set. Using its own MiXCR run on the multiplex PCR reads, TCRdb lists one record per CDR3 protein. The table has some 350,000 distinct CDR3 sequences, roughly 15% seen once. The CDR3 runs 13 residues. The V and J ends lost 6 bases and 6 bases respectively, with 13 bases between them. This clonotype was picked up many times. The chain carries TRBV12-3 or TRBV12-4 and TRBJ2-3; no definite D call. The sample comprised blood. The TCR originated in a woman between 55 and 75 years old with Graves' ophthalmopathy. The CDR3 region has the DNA TGTGCCAGCAGGGGTGACGGGCGGGATACGCAGTATTTT. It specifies CASRGDGRDTQYF.